This T cell receptor beta chain is from a study of monozygotic twins with inflammatory bowel disease. The CDR3 runs 13 residues. In germline, CDR1 is KGHDR, CDR2 SFDVKD. TCRdb reanalyzed the 5' RACE reads and collapses them to one entry per CDR3 protein, without DNA. The table for this sample gives 300,000 to 400,000 distinct CDR3 sequences. Sequenced sample: blood. The source of this sequence is a human donor with ulcerative colitis or Crohn's disease, or a healthy co-twin of an affected twin (not recorded which). V usage is TRBV24-1 and J usage is TRBJ2-1; TCRdb outputs TRBD1, but without DNA this stays unchecked. CDR3 region: CATEGTDYNEQFF.